This section outlines one TCR beta chain sequence together with its context. The data derive from a study of blood T cell repertoires in COVID-19. About the research overall: Sites in the United States, Italy and Spain provided acute and convalescent COVID-19 samples. PBMCs, B-cell-depleted T cells, or T cells were the source of the cDNA or gDNA that made up the material.

As processed by the authors: Scientists estimated how many nucleated cells there were by amplifying reference gene primers. Repertoires were generated with immunoSEQ multiplex PCR, while TCRdb's copy carries only in-frame clones and drops some. D and trimming come from the DNA, and the V and J calls and clone size come from that table. The sample carries some 240,000 clones, 84% recorded once. This CDR3 contains 14 residues. J gave up 7 bases and V 0 bases, and 1 base lay outside the gene matches. Germline assignment: CDR1 SGHRS and CDR2 YFSETQ. The chain employs TRBV5-1 and TRBJ1-4, with 9 nucleotides matching TRBD1. This sequence was found in a woman aged 40 to 50 who had recovered from COVID-19. Sample: peripheral blood. CDR3 sequence: CASSLAGQGEKLFF. CDR3 in DNA: TGCGCCAGCAGCTTGGCGGGACAGGGTGAAAAACTGTTTTTT.